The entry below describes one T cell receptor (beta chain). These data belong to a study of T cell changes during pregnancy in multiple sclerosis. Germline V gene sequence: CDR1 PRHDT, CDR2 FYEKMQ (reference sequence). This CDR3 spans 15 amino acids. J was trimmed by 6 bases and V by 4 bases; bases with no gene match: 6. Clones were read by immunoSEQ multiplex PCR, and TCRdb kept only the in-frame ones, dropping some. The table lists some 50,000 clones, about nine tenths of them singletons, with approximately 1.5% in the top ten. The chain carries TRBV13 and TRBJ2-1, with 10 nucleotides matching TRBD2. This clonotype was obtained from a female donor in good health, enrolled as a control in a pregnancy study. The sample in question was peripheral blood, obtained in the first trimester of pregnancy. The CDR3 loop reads CASSSAGGDLNEQFF. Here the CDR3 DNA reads TGTGCCAGCAGCTCAGCGGGAGGGGACCTCAATGAGCAGTTCTTC.